Shown below are 7 T cell receptor beta chains from a single sample sequenced in a study of shared clonotypes between healthy human individuals. Data came from immunoSEQ multiplex PCR; TCRdb stores just in-frame clones and leaves some out. The sample lists about 980,000 clones, around 80% occurring once. Input material: memory CD4+ T cells sorted from blood. Subset here: CD45RA-negative fraction. The receptors come from a man in his late teens or twenties in good health.

This clone showed up just a few times. The chain employs TRBV19 and TRBJ1-6, with D uncertain. The CDR3 has 19 residues. V shed 2 bases and J shed 0 bases, with 17 bases lying between them. CDR1 is LNHDA, CDR2 SQIVND, per germline (reference sequence). This CDR3 is CASSISPGRKSSYNSPLHF. The CDR3 coding sequence is TGTGCCAGTAGTATAAGCCCGGGTCGAAAGAGCTCCTATAATTCACCCCTCCACTTT.

This clone occurred a few times. The chain carries TRBV30 and TRBJ1-1; tentative D call: TRBD1 (5 bases). V lost 7 bases, J lost 0 bases, and 9 bases lay in between. Germline V gene lookup returns CDR1 GTSNPN and CDR2 SVGIG (reference sequence). This CDR3 region has 12 residues. The CDR3 nucleotides read TGTGCCTCAGCGGGACTGAACACTGAAGCTTTCTTT. Amino acid sequence: CASAGLNTEAFF.

The rearrangement joins TRBV6-5 to TRBJ2-3; 7 positions agree with TRBD1. Unmatched junction bases numbered 3, after V lost 2 bases and J lost 4 bases. Germline CDR1 and CDR2: MNHEY and SVGAGI. This CDR3 is 14 amino acids long. The CDR3 DNA follows: TGTGCCAGCAGTTACACCACAGGGGCAGATACGCAGTATTTT. Amino acids: CASSYTTGADTQYF.

Here the CDR3 reads CASSPTGGAWTGELFF. CDR3 nucleotide sequence: TGTGCCAGCAGCCCGACAGGGGGCGCGTGGACCGGGGAGCTGTTTTTT. This sequence joins TRBV5-4 and TRBJ2-2, with 10 positions matching TRBD1. The CDR3 loop spans 16 amino acids. CDR1 is SGHNT and CDR2 is YYREEE in the germline V gene (reference sequence). V dropped 4 bases and J dropped 5; count of bases not matched to a gene: 8.

The J gene is TRBJ1-2, the V gene TRBV10-2; 7 bases map to TRBD1. Germline CDR1 and CDR2: WSHSY and SAAADI. This CDR3 contains 15 residues. With 3 bases clipped from V and 5 bases from J, the junction kept 9 bases outside the gene matches. In nucleotides, the CDR3 is TGCGCCAGCAGTGATACCCGGACAGGAGCATATGGCTACACCTTC. Its protein is CASSDTRTGAYGYTF.

The chain uses TRBV5-4 and TRBJ2-2, with 8 bases that match TRBD2. The V and J ends lost 5 bases and 2 bases, in that order; junction bases with no gene match: 8. Germline CDR1 reads SGHNT; CDR2 reads YYREEE (reference sequence). The CDR3 loop spans 16 amino acids. CDR3 nucleotides: TGTGCCAGCAGACCAACCGGGACTAGAAACACCGGGGAGCTGTTTTTT. Its protein product is CASRPTGTRNTGELFF. The full variable domain, with the rest looked up from reference TRBV5-4 and TRBJ2-2, is ETGVTQSPTHLIKTRGQQVTLRCSSQSGHNTVSWYQQALGQGPQFIFQYYREEENGRGNFPPRFSGLQFPNYSSELNVNALELDDSALYLCASRPTGTRNTGELFFGEGSRLTVL.

The chain employs TRBV19 and TRBJ2-2, with TRBD1 matching over 10 bases. Unmatched junction bases numbered 5, after V lost 7 bases and J lost 6 bases. The CDR3 is 14 residues long. The germline CDR1 and CDR2 sequences are LNHDA and SQIVND (reference sequence). The CDR3 sequence is CASTRGQGSGELFF. The CDR3 DNA reads TGTGCCAGTACCCGGGGACAGGGGTCCGGGGAGCTGTTTTTT.